This entry describes one TCR beta chain. This record belongs to a study of blood T cells in healthy people across ages. A sample-barcoded 5' primer and a J-beta primer mix were used in a second PCR of roughly 7 to 11 cycles. Via MiXCR, TCRdb re-called the 5' RACE reads, giving one row per CDR3 protein. The sample has under 850,000 distinct CDR3 sequences; approximately 35% are singletons. The germline V gene has CDR1 DFQATT and CDR2 SNEGSKA (reference sequence). V lost 6 bases, J lost 7 bases, and 16 bases lay in between. The length of the CDR3 is 13 residues. The V call is TRBV20-1, the J call TRBJ1-5; no definite D call. Sequencing used blood. The receptor comes from a man younger than 35 in good health. CDR3 sequence reads: CSAKDRPGQPQHF. CDR3 coding DNA: TGCAGTGCAAAGGACCGACCGGGGCAGCCCCAGCATTTT.